This note documents a single TCR beta chain sequence. These data originate in a study of blood T cell repertoires in COVID-19. Sequencing used immunoSEQ multiplex PCR; TCRdb keeps in-frame clones, though not all of them. This table holds 300,000 to 350,000 clones, more than 75% found once. The CDR3 covers 16 residues. Germline assignment: CDR1 MNHNS and CDR2 SASEGT. Between the trimmed V and J ends, which lost 3 bases and 4 bases, there was a span of 16 bases. The TCR sequence derives from a woman between 45 and 60 years old with COVID-19, enrolled during active disease. The genes are TRBV6-1 and TRBJ1-5, with D hard to call. Sequencing used peripheral blood. The CDR3 is CASSDVPGIGNQPQHF. CDR3 in DNA: TGTGCCAGCAGTGATGTCCCGGGTATCGGTAATCAGCCCCAGCATTTT.